This TCR beta chain was identified during a study of T cell responses to AZD1222 COVID-19 vaccine. The protocol was immunoSEQ multiplex PCR, while the TCRdb copy is restricted to in-frame clones and leaves out a portion. The sample data list about 140,000 clones. V lost 5 bases, J lost 5 bases, and 8 bases stayed unmatched. The CDR3 is 15 residues long. The V gene's germline CDR1 is SEHNR and CDR2 FQNEAQ (reference sequence). The rearrangement uses TRBV7-9 and TRBJ1-2, with 10 nucleotides matching TRBD1. The sequence was collected from an adult in good health. Sequencing input: peripheral blood. The CDR3 sequence: CASSPWDRGDYGYTF. The CDR3 bases are TGTGCCAGCAGCCCATGGGACAGGGGTGATTATGGCTACACCTTC. The complete variable domain, with remaining parts taken from reference TRBV7-9 and TRBJ1-2, reads DTGVSQNPRHKITKRGQNVTFRCDPISEHNRLYWYRQTLGQGPEFLTYFQNEAQLEKSRLLSDRFSAERPKGSFSTLEIQRTEQGDSAMYLCASSPWDRGDYGYTFGSGTRLTVV.